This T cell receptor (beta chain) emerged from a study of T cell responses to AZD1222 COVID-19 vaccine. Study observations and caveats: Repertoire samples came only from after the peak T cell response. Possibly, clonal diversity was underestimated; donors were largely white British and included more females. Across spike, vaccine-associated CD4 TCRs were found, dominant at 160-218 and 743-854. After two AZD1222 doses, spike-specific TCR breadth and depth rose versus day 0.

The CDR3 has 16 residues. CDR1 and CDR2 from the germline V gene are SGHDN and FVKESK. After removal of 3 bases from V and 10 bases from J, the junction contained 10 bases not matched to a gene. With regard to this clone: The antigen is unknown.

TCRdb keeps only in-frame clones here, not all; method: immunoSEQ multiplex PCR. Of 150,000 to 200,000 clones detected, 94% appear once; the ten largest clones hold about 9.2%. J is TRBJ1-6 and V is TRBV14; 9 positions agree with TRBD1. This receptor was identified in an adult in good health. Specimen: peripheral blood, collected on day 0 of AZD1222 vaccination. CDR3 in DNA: TGTGCCAGCAGCCAGGGACAGGGTATGATGAGCTCACCCCTCCACTTT. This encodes CASSQGQGMMSSPLHF.